Presented here are 5 T cell receptor beta chains from one specimen sequenced in a study of monozygotic twins with inflammatory bowel disease. TCRdb reprocessed the 5' RACE reads and stores each CDR3 protein as one record, lacking DNA. This table lists roughly 200,000 distinct CDR3 sequences. The sample was blood. The receptors stem from a human donor with ulcerative colitis or Crohn's disease, or a healthy co-twin of an affected twin (not recorded which).

This sequence joins TRBV20-1 and TRBJ2-1; the TCRdb D gene call, TRBD1, has no DNA to confirm it. This CDR3 spans 17 amino acids. Germline lookup yields CDR1 DFQATT and CDR2 SNEGSKA (reference sequence). CDR3 amino acids: CSADGRGTGVLNNEQFF.

This rearrangement joins TRBV4-1 to TRBJ2-6. The CDR3 loop spans 17 amino acids. Germline lookup yields CDR1 MGHRA and CDR2 YSYEKL. The CDR3 reads CASSQGGFKSGANVLTF.

The chain uses TRBV20-1 and TRBJ2-7; no DNA is available, so the TRBD2 call from TCRdb remains unchecked. This CDR3 region has 15 residues. The germline V gene encodes CDR1 DFQATT and CDR2 SNEGSKA (reference sequence). CDR3 protein: CSARDVRDFPYEQYF.

The chain joins TRBV5-4 to TRBJ1-2; TCRdb selects TRBD1, and the lack of DNA leaves this call unchecked. Per germline, CDR1 SGHNT and CDR2 YYREEE (reference sequence). This CDR3 has 14 residues. The chain's CDR3 is CASSGLQGAYGYTF.

The chain carries TRBV19 and TRBJ2-5; the TRBD2 assignment by TCRdb is unverifiable without DNA. The CDR3 is 16 amino acids. CDR1 and CDR2 (germline): LNHDA, SQIVND (reference sequence). CDR3 loop: CASSGIAGGNQETQYF.